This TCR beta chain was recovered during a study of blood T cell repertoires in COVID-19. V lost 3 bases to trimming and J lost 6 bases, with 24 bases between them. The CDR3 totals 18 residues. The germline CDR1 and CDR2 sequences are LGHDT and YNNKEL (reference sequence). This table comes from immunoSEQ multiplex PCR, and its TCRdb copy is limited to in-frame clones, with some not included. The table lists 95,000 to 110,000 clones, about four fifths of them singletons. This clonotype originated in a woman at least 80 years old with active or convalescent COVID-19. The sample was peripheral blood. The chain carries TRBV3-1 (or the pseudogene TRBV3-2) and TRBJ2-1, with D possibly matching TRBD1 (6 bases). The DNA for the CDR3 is TGTGCCAGCAGCCACCCCGGGACATCCTCTTCCCTCACCAATGAGCAGTTCTTC. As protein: CASSHPGTSSSLTNEQFF.